This T cell receptor beta chain was captured in a study of blood T cell repertoires in COVID-19. Study-wide context: Whether acute or convalescent, the COVID-19 samples came from the United States, Italy and Spain. The analysed material was cDNA or gDNA that came from T cells, B-cell-depleted T cells, or PBMCs.

In the source study's methods: Reference gene primer amplification yielded estimated nucleated cell counts. TCRdb keeps only in-frame clones here, not all; method: immunoSEQ multiplex PCR. V and J calls and clone size are those listed in that table; D and trimming were worked out from the DNA. The table has 150,000 to 200,000 clones, around four fifths seen once. This CDR3 comprises 13 residues. Germline V gives CDR1 SGHAT, CDR2 FQNNGV. The V and J ends lost 5 bases and 4 bases respectively, with 8 bases between them. The sample comprised peripheral blood. This TCR derives from a man in his 70s with acute or convalescent COVID-19. The V and J genes are TRBV11-2 and TRBJ2-2; possibly TRBD1 for D (5 bases). The DNA for the CDR3 is TGTGCCAGCAGCCCAGGGATCACCGGGGAGCTGTTTTTT. Protein sequence: CASSPGITGELFF.